The clone carrying this T cell receptor beta chain was seen a handful of times. Its antigen is unidentified. The V gene end was trimmed by 0 bases and the J gene end by 3 bases; junction bases not matched to a gene: 3. CDR1 and CDR2 (germline): SGHNT, YYREEE (reference sequence). This CDR3 has 15 amino acids. The sample originates from a study of human T cells and chemical hapten exposure. General study points: No change in TCRs above 1 in 1000 frequency was produced by DPC sensitization.

Unfractionated whole blood served as the source for total RNA extraction. The authors' processing: The median was around 88,000 TCRs per sample, ranging roughly 20,000 to 750,000. TCRdb analysed the 5' RACE reads with MiXCR anew, one entry per CDR3 protein. These V and J calls originate from TCRdb's pipeline instead of the authors' own analysis. The sample holds fewer than 150,000 distinct CDR3 sequences, 15% to 20% seen once. The TCR originated in a human donor in good health. The V call is TRBV5-4, the J call TRBJ1-1, with 9 nucleotides matching TRBD1. This CDR3 reads CASSLVRQGDTEAFF. The CDR3 DNA follows: TGTGCCAGCAGCTTGGTTCGACAGGGGGACACTGAAGCTTTCTTT. Combining the CDR3 with reference TRBV5-4 and TRBJ1-1 gives the whole variable domain ETGVTQSPTHLIKTRGQQVTLRCSSQSGHNTVSWYQQALGQGPQFIFQYYREEENGRGNFPPRFSGLQFPNYSSELNVNALELDDSALYLCASSLVRQGDTEAFFGQGTRLTVV.